This TCR beta chain was sequenced in a study of OX40 agonist ivuxolimab in advanced cancers. Across the study: The dose of intravenous ivuxolimab that patients received every 2 weeks ranged from 0.01 to 10 mg/kg. Anti-PD-1, anti-PD-L1 or anti-CTLA-4 therapy given earlier was allowed, and approximately 43% had some. Hepatocellular carcinoma, melanoma, renal cell or head and neck cancer occurred in dose-escalation patients. General study findings and limits: Antigen targets of the expanded peripheral T cells went undetermined.

Repertoires were generated with immunoSEQ multiplex PCR, while TCRdb's copy carries only in-frame clones and drops some. The sample lists about 64,000 clones, roughly 90% occurring once. Germline CDR1 is SQVTM and CDR2 is ANQGSEA. The CDR3 sequence is 12 residues long. The V gene lost 3 bases and the J gene lost 1 base, with 6 bases spanning the gap. Points on this clone: Its antigen is currently unknown.

The TCR comes from an adult with an advanced solid tumor such as melanoma, head and neck, liver or kidney cancer. The rearrangement joins TRBV29-1 to TRBJ1-1; D is undetermined. Sequenced material: CD4+ or CD8+ T cells sorted from blood, taken in a trial of the OX40 agonist ivuxolimab. CDR3 loop: CSVDVENTEAFF. The CDR3 DNA sequence: TGCAGCGTTGATGTGGAGAACACTGAAGCTTTCTTT.